This T cell receptor beta chain was identified in a study of OX40 agonist ivuxolimab in advanced cancers. Study as a whole: Dosing consisted of intravenous ivuxolimab at 0.01 to 10 mg/kg every 2 weeks. Three patients got partial responses; one had hepatocellular carcinoma and two had cutaneous melanoma. Findings and limits, study-wide: At 0.1 to 3.0 mg/kg and by week 6, clonal expansion occurred in CD4+ and CD8+ blood T cells.

In the case of this clone: Its matching antigen is unknown.

Some clones are missing from TCRdb's copy, which holds only in-frame ones; the method was immunoSEQ multiplex PCR. The sample carries 70,000 or so clones, approximately 92% recorded once. Trimming at V came to 0 bases and at J to 4 bases, leaving 8 bases not matched to a gene. The germline V gene has CDR1 MRHNA and CDR2 SNTAGT. The CDR3 runs to 17 residues. The chain is built from TRBV6-4 and TRBJ2-1; 8 bases match TRBD1. The source of this sequence is an adult with an advanced solid tumor such as melanoma, head and neck, liver or kidney cancer. The sample here was CD4+ or CD8+ T cells sorted from blood, taken in a trial of the OX40 agonist ivuxolimab. The CDR3 is CASSDSRAGGAYNEQFF. The CDR3 DNA reads TGTGCCAGCAGTGACTCCCGGGCAGGGGGCGCTTACAATGAGCAGTTCTTC.